This entry lists 10 T cell receptor beta chains sequenced from one sample in a study of chemoradiotherapy in HPV16-positive cancers. TCRdb's table, derived via immunoSEQ multiplex PCR, lists solely in-frame clones and lacks some. Of fewer than 750 clones in the sample, about 91% were seen once. The sample was tumor tissue, taken from a patient who underwent chemoradiotherapy. These receptors came from a human donor with HPV-associated anogenital cancer.

In nucleotides, the CDR3 is TGTGCCAGCAGCTCTTCGTACGCCACAGATACGCAGTATTTT. It encodes CASSSSYATDTQYF. The chain has TRBV7-3 and TRBJ2-3; no clear D gene. V shed 4 bases and J shed 2 bases, with 10 bases lying between them. CDR3 size: 14 residues. Germline CDR1 reads SGHTA; CDR2 reads FQGTGA. Combining the CDR3 with reference TRBV7-3 and TRBJ2-3 gives the whole variable domain GAGVSQTPSNKVTEKGKYVELRCDPISGHTALYWYRQSLGQGPEFLIYFQGTGAADDSGLPNDRFFAVRPEGSVSTLKIQRTERGDSAVYLCASSSSYATDTQYFGPGTRLTVL.

In this sample, this clone turned up once. The V call is TRBV19, the J call TRBJ1-2; D unresolved. CDR1 LNHDA and CDR2 SQIVND come from the germline V gene (reference sequence). CDR3 size: 13 residues. Trimming took 10 bases from V and 4 from J, leaving 16 bases between them. Here the CDR3 reads CATHPSGVYGYTF. CDR3 nucleotides: TGTGCCACCCATCCTTCGGGCGTCTATGGCTACACCTTC.

This chain joins TRBV27 and TRBJ1-6; possible D gene TRBD1, 5 bases. This CDR3 is built from 13 residues. CDR1 MNHEY and CDR2 SMNVEV come from the germline V gene (reference sequence). V lost 6 bases and J lost 9, with 12 bases in between. The CDR3 loop reads CASRRDGISPLHF. The CDR3 DNA is TGTGCCAGCAGGCGGGACGGCATTTCACCCCTCCACTTT.

The chain links TRBV30 to TRBJ2-5; D possibly matches TRBD1 or TRBD2 (7 bases each). CDR1 and CDR2 from the germline V gene are GTSNPN and SVGIG (reference sequence). Trimming pared 4 bases from V and 4 bases from J, leaving 19 bases between. The CDR3 consists of 15 residues. This CDR3 is CAWTLTGRGRETQYF. CDR3 nucleotides: TGTGCCTGGACTTTGACAGGGAGGGGGAGAGAGACCCAGTACTTC.

The chain has TRBV6-6 and TRBJ1-5, with D possibly matching TRBD1 (6 bases). Germline V gene data show CDR1 as MNHNY and CDR2 as SVGAGI (reference sequence). V was clipped by 2 bases and J by 11 bases, with 13 bases between them. The CDR3 covers 13 residues. The CDR3 loop is CASSYPAKGAQHF. The DNA for the CDR3 is TGTGCCAGCAGTTACCCGGCGAAGGGGGCCCAGCATTTT.

The chain links TRBV4-3 to TRBJ2-7; 11 positions match TRBD2. CDR1 and CDR2 (germline): LGHNA, YSLEER. The J segment lost 4 bases and the V segment lost 1 base, leaving 3 bases of the junction unmatched. CDR3 size: 15 residues. CDR3 region: CASSQALAGGYEQYF. The CDR3 DNA reads TGCGCCAGCAGCCAAGCTCTAGCGGGGGGATACGAGCAGTACTTC.

V gene TRBV5-1 combines with J gene TRBJ1-4; 7 positions agree with TRBD1. In germline, CDR1 is SGHRS, CDR2 YFSETQ. This CDR3 is 17 amino acids long. V trimming: 3 bases; J trimming: 0 bases; junction bases outside the gene matches: 8. CDR3 DNA sequence: TGCGCCAGCAGCTGGCAGGGGGGCCCCACAACTAATGAAAAACTGTTTTTT. Protein: CASSWQGGPTTNEKLFF.

This chain links TRBV7-7 with TRBJ2-5, with 7 bases identical to TRBD1. Germline lookup yields CDR1 SSHAT and CDR2 FNYEAQ (reference sequence). CDR3 length: 15 amino acids. V was pared by 1 base and J by 4 bases, with 6 bases of the junction left unmatched. CDR3 bases: TGTGCCAGCAGCTTAGGGTCAGGGGGTCGAGAGACCCAGTACTTC. Amino acid sequence: CASSLGSGGRETQYF.

The V and J genes are TRBV6-5 and TRBJ1-2; D unclear. The CDR3 totals 15 residues. V lost 0 bases and J 5 bases, leaving 13 bases between the germline ends. In germline, CDR1 is MNHEY, CDR2 SVGAGI. CDR3 sequence: CASSYSEGRLYGYTF. CDR3 nucleotides: TGTGCCAGCAGTTACTCGGAAGGCCGTTTGTATGGCTACACCTTC.

In its sample, this clone was seen a few times. The rearrangement uses TRBV19 and TRBJ2-5; D is unresolved. The V and J ends lost 3 bases and 2 bases respectively, with 7 bases between them. This CDR3 region has 13 residues. Germline V gives CDR1 LNHDA, CDR2 SQIVND (reference sequence). CDR3 coding DNA: TGTGCCAGTAGTATCTACTTACAAGAGACCCAGTACTTC. It codes for CASSIYLQETQYF.